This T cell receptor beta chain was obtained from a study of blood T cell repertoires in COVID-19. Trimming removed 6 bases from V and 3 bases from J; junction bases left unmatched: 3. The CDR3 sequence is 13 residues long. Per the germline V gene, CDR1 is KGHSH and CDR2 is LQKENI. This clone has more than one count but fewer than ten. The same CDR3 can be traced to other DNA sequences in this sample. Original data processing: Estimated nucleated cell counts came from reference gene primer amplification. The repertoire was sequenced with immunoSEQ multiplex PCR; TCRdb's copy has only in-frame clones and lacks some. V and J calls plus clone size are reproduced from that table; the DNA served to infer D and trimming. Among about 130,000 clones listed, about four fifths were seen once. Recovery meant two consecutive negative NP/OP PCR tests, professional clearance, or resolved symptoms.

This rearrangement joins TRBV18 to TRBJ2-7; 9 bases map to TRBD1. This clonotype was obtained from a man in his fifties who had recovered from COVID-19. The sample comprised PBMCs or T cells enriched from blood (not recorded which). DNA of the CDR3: TGTGCCAGCTCCGGGGGACAGGGCTACGAGCAGTACTTC. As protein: CASSGGQGYEQYF.